Each of the 29 T cell receptor beta chains below was sequenced from the same sample in a study of blood T cell repertoires in COVID-19. Assay used: immunoSEQ multiplex PCR; TCRdb lists only in-frame clones, some missing. The sample shows 200,000 to 300,000 clones, around 88% of them seen only once. The sample was peripheral blood. The receptors come from a woman older than 75 with COVID-19, enrolled during active disease.

The chain carries TRBV6-2 or TRBV6-3 and TRBJ2-1; a weak D match, TRBD2 (6 bases). The germline V and J ends were trimmed by 6 bases and 9 bases, with 15 bases remaining between them. In germline, CDR1 is MNHEY, CDR2 SVGEGT. The CDR3 runs to 13 residues. CDR3 nucleotide sequence: TGTGCCAGCAGCCGGGACTTCGGTCTTGAGCAGTTCTTC. It specifies CASSRDFGLEQFF.

The gene calls are TRBV7-8 and TRBJ2-1, with a weak D call TRBD2 (5 bases). Germline CDR1 SGHVS, CDR2 FQNEAQ. The CDR3 length is 15 residues. V was clipped by 5 bases and J by 2 bases, with 13 bases between them. In DNA, the CDR3 is TGTGCCAGCAGCACTAGGCTGGGAGCCTACAATGAGCAGTTCTTC. Its protein is CASSTRLGAYNEQFF.

This clone was picked up many times. CDR3 protein: CASSYSPTYEQYF. The CDR3 DNA follows: TGTGCCAGCAGTTACTCTCCGACTTACGAGCAGTACTTC. The chain combines TRBV6-5 with TRBJ2-7; D call uncertain. This CDR3 spans 13 amino acids. The germline gives CDR1 MNHEY, CDR2 SVGAGI. With 0 bases removed from V and 4 bases from J, the gap between germline ends came to 7 bases.

The rearrangement uses TRBV3-1 (or the pseudogene TRBV3-2) and TRBJ2-2, with 7 bases matching TRBD1. Germline V CDR1 and CDR2: LGHDT, YNNKEL (reference sequence). V lost 4 bases to trimming and J lost 1 base; unmatched junction nucleotides: 6. The CDR3 spans 16 residues. The DNA for the CDR3 is TGTGCCAGCAGCCGGAACCGGGACAGGAACACCGGGGAGCTGTTTTTT. Translating gives CASSRNRDRNTGELFF.

This rearrangement joins TRBV3-1 (or the pseudogene TRBV3-2) to TRBJ2-7; tentative D call: TRBD2 (5 bases). From germline, CDR1 is LGHDT and CDR2 YNNKEL (reference sequence). V was trimmed by 5 bases and J by 3 bases, leaving 8 bases between them. There are 12 residues in the CDR3. CDR3: CASSEGSYEQYF. CDR3 nucleotide sequence: TGTGCCAGCAGCGAGGGAAGCTACGAGCAGTACTTC.

V usage is TRBV5-6 and J usage is TRBJ1-6, with 10 bases fitting TRBD1. The CDR3 loop spans 18 amino acids. V shed 0 bases, J shed 8 bases, and the junction held 11 bases outside the gene matches. CDR1 is SGHDT, CDR2 YYEEEE, per germline. The CDR3 region has the DNA TGTGCCAGCAGCTTGGGACAGGGGGCCGGGCGCCACTATTCACCCCTCCACTTT. This encodes CASSLGQGAGRHYSPLHF.

The V gene is TRBV9, the J gene TRBJ1-1; a possible D gene is TRBD1 (5 bases). This CDR3 spans 16 amino acids. Germline V lookup: CDR1 SGDLS, CDR2 YYNGEE. The germline V and J ends were trimmed by 5 bases and 0 bases, with 17 bases remaining between them. The CDR3 nucleotides read TGTGCCAGCAGGACGGGGGATTCCGCACTGAACACTGAAGCTTTCTTT. It is translated as CASRTGDSALNTEAFF.

The rearrangement uses TRBV7-8 and TRBJ1-1; the D gene is possibly TRBD1 (5 bases). V gave up 5 bases and J gave up 2 bases, with 12 bases separating them. CDR1 is SGHVS, CDR2 FQNEAQ, per germline. The CDR3 totals 14 residues. In nucleotides, the CDR3 is TGTGCCAGCAGCCCCACTGGACACAACACTGAAGCTTTCTTT. It encodes CASSPTGHNTEAFF. Complete variable domain (other parts from reference TRBV7-8 and TRBJ1-1): GAGVSQSPRYKVAKRGQDVALRCDPISGHVSLFWYQQALGQGPEFLTYFQNEAQLDKSGLPSDRFFAERPEGSVSTLKIQRTQQEDSAVYLCASSPTGHNTEAFFGQGTRLTVV.

The chain carries TRBV6-5 and TRBJ1-1, with 8 bases identical to TRBD1. Germline V gene data show CDR1 as MNHEY and CDR2 as SVGAGI. The trim removed 2 bases at V and 3 bases at J, leaving 5 bases unmatched. The CDR3 has 15 residues. In DNA, the CDR3 is TGTGCCAGCAGTTACGTTGCAGGGGGCGACACTGAAGCTTTCTTT. Its protein is CASSYVAGGDTEAFF.

V is TRBV28 and J is TRBJ1-1, with 9 bases identical to TRBD1. This CDR3 region has 14 residues. Germline V gene sequence: CDR1 MDHEN, CDR2 SYDVKM. The V and J ends lost 5 bases and 8 bases, in that order; junction bases with no gene match: 9. CDR3: CASSAGGTGTEAFF. CDR3 nucleotide sequence: TGTGCCAGCAGTGCGGGTGGGACAGGGACCGAAGCTTTCTTT.

J is TRBJ2-5 and V is TRBV4-1; TRBD2 might be the D (5 bases). CDR1 is MGHRA and CDR2 is YSYEKL in the germline V gene. This CDR3 comprises 13 residues. V lost 5 bases to trimming and J lost 5 bases, with 12 bases between them. For the CDR3, the DNA is TGCGCCAGCAGCTTCACTAGTTTGGAGACCCAGTACTTC. Its translation is CASSFTSLETQYF.

The V and J genes are TRBV27 and TRBJ1-6, with a tentative D call TRBD1 (5 bases). V lost 6 bases and J 0 bases, leaving 12 bases between the germline ends. The V gene's germline CDR1 is MNHEY and CDR2 SMNVEV (reference sequence). The CDR3 is 16 amino acids. The CDR3 DNA follows: TGTGCCAGCAGCCGGAGGGGAAGCTCCTATAATTCACCCCTCCACTTT. Its protein product is CASSRRGSSYNSPLHF.

The chain has TRBV18 and TRBJ2-6; 8 bases are a match to TRBD2. V dropped 2 bases and J dropped 1; count of bases not matched to a gene: 4. The CDR3 contains 17 residues. The germline V gene has CDR1 KGHSH and CDR2 LQKENI. The CDR3 coding sequence is TGTGCCAGCTCACCAAATAGCGGGGTTTCTGGGGCCAACGTCCTGACTTTC. Its translation is CASSPNSGVSGANVLTF. Full variable domain (rest looked up from reference TRBV18 and TRBJ2-6): NAGVMQNPRHLVRRRGQEARLRCSPMKGHSHVYWYRQLPEEGLKFMVYLQKENIIDESGMPKERFSAEFPKEGPSILRIQQVVRGDSAAYFCASSPNSGVSGANVLTFGAGSRLTVL.

The chain links TRBV7-2 to TRBJ2-1, with 9 nucleotides matching TRBD1. Trimming took 4 bases from V and 7 from J; bases not matched to a gene: 8. The CDR3 length is 15 residues. CDR1 SGHTA and CDR2 FQGNSA come from the germline V gene. In DNA, the CDR3 is TGTGCCAGCAGCTCGGGACAGGGTAACAGGAATGAGCAGTTCTTC. This gives the protein CASSSGQGNRNEQFF.

The genes are TRBV18 and TRBJ2-2; D remains ambiguous. Trimming left V 6 bases short and J 3 bases short, with 11 bases between. The CDR3 spans 14 residues. The germline CDR1 and CDR2 sequences are KGHSH and LQKENI. The CDR3 bases are TGTGCCAGCTCCCTCCAGGCACACACCGGGGAGCTGTTTTTT. Protein sequence: CASSLQAHTGELFF.

V is TRBV6-5 and J is TRBJ2-3, with 8 positions matching TRBD1. The CDR3 runs to 15 residues. Per germline, CDR1 MNHEY and CDR2 SVGAGI. The J segment lost 7 bases and the V segment lost 0 bases, leaving 6 bases of the junction unmatched. The CDR3 loop is CASSYSDGQGNTQYF. DNA of the CDR3: TGTGCCAGCAGTTACTCGGACGGACAGGGAAATACGCAGTATTTT.

In the case of this clone: This same CDR3 is encoded by further DNA sequences in the sample. The V call is TRBV10-2, the J call TRBJ2-7, with a tentative D call TRBD1 (6 bases). Trimming removed 3 bases from V and 5 bases from J, with 8 bases in between. The CDR3 extends over 12 amino acids. Germline V CDR1 and CDR2: WSHSY, SAAADI. Here the CDR3 DNA reads TGCGCCAGCAGTGAACAGGGTGACGAGCAGTACGTC. It encodes CASSEQGDEQYV.

The chain has TRBV5-1 and TRBJ1-2; tentatively, D is TRBD1 (5 bases). Trimming stripped 2 bases from V and 4 bases from J, with 15 bases between. The CDR3 consists of 15 residues. Per germline, CDR1 SGHRS and CDR2 YFSETQ. CDR3 nucleotides: TGCGCCAGCAGCTTTGAAGGGGCGTCGTCCTATGGCTACACCTTC. It is translated as CASSFEGASSYGYTF. Supplemented by reference TRBV5-1 and TRBJ1-2, the full variable domain reads KAGVTQTPRYLIKTRGQQVTLSCSPISGHRSVSWYQQTPGQGLQFLFEYFSETQRNKGNFPGRFSGRQFSNSRSEMNVSTLELGDSALYLCASSFEGASSYGYTFGSGTRLTVV.

The CDR3 reads CASSGMTEIYGYTF. Here the CDR3 DNA reads TGTGCCAGCAGCGGCATGACTGAGATCTATGGCTACACCTTC. The V and J genes are TRBV7-9 and TRBJ1-2; D is unclear. Germline V gene sequence: CDR1 SEHNR, CDR2 FQNEAQ (reference sequence). The CDR3 loop spans 14 amino acids. Trimming removed 5 bases at V and 4 bases at J, with 14 bases between.

This clone was observed once. The chain has TRBV30 and TRBJ1-2, with 10 positions matching TRBD1. The CDR3 is 14 amino acids. Per the germline V gene, CDR1 is GTSNPN and CDR2 is SVGIG (reference sequence). V lost 2 bases, J lost 4 bases, and 4 bases stayed unmatched. The CDR3 reads CAWSKTGGGYGYTF. The CDR3 region has the DNA TGTGCCTGGAGTAAGACAGGGGGCGGCTATGGCTACACCTTC.

The CDR3 nucleotides are TGTGCCAGCTCACCCCGCCGGAAAGCGGGGGGGCCCAATGAGCAGTTCTTC. Translated: CASSPRRKAGGPNEQFF. The chain recombines TRBV18 with TRBJ2-1, with TRBD2 matching over 10 bases. The germline V gene has CDR1 KGHSH and CDR2 LQKENI. The junction had 11 bases not matched to a gene; V was cut back by 3 bases and J by 6 bases. The CDR3 has 17 amino acids.

The chain recombines TRBV4-2 with TRBJ1-1, with D unresolved. Trimming removed 0 bases at V and 9 bases at J, with 11 bases between. This CDR3 is 13 amino acids long. Germline V gene data show CDR1 as LGHNA and CDR2 as YNFKEQ. The CDR3 nucleotides are TGTGCCAGCAGCCAAGATTTCGGGGAGAAAGCTTTCTTT. As protein: CASSQDFGEKAFF.

The chain combines TRBV6-5 with TRBJ1-1; D possibly corresponds to TRBD1 (6 bases). Trimming pared 8 bases from V and 1 base from J, leaving 17 bases between. Germline loops: CDR1 MNHEY, CDR2 SVGAGI. This CDR3 spans 15 amino acids. CDR3 sequence reads: CASSTEGGANTEAFF. CDR3 DNA: TGTGCCAGCTCAACCGAGGGGGGGGCGAACACTGAAGCTTTCTTT.

The rearrangement links TRBV3-1 (or the pseudogene TRBV3-2) to TRBJ2-1; TRBD1 matches 9 bases. The V and J ends lost 4 bases and 9 bases, in that order; junction bases with no gene match: 13. Germline V gene data show CDR1 as LGHDT and CDR2 as YNNKEL (reference sequence). The CDR3 consists of 16 residues. The CDR3 reads CASSRSGTGPFAEQFF. CDR3 DNA sequence: TGTGCCAGCAGCCGATCCGGGACAGGGCCTTTTGCTGAGCAGTTCTTC.

This clone was found a few times. The genes are TRBV19 and TRBJ1-6; 10 bases are shared with TRBD1. The junction had 3 bases not matched to a gene; V was cut back by 7 bases and J by 0 bases. Germline V lookup: CDR1 LNHDA, CDR2 SQIVND (reference sequence). The CDR3 loop spans 16 amino acids. The CDR3 coding sequence is TGTGCCAGTACGGACAGGGGGTACTCCTATAATTCACCCCTCCACTTT. Translated, it gives CASTDRGYSYNSPLHF.

This chain uses TRBV18 with TRBJ1-2, with 7 bases that match TRBD1. Per the germline V gene, CDR1 is KGHSH and CDR2 is LQKENI. The CDR3 spans 13 residues. J was trimmed by 4 bases and V by 4 bases; bases with no gene match: 3. CDR3 sequence (DNA): TGTGCCAGCTCACTTGGACAGGTCTATGGCTACACCTTC. It translates to CASSLGQVYGYTF. Using reference TRBV18 and TRBJ1-2 for the parts outside the CDR3, the full variable domain is NAGVMQNPRHLVRRRGQEARLRCSPMKGHSHVYWYRQLPEEGLKFMVYLQKENIIDESGMPKERFSAEFPKEGPSILRIQQVVRGDSAAYFCASSLGQVYGYTFGSGTRLTVV.

V usage is TRBV27 and J usage is TRBJ1-1, with TRBD1 identical over 8 bases. The germline gives CDR1 MNHEY, CDR2 SMNVEV (reference sequence). J gave up 2 bases and V 2 bases, and 4 bases lay outside the gene matches. This CDR3 has 15 residues. CDR3 in DNA: TGTGCCAGCAGTTTACAGGGGGCAGGAAACACTGAAGCTTTCTTT. This translates into CASSLQGAGNTEAFF.

This clone was picked up one time. V is TRBV28 and J is TRBJ2-4, with 10 bases matching TRBD2. CDR1 MDHEN and CDR2 SYDVKM come from the germline V gene. This CDR3 has 15 residues. V lost 2 bases to trimming and J lost 7 bases; unmatched junction nucleotides: 5. CDR3 DNA sequence: TGTGCCAGCAGTTTAAGCGGGGGGGGTATGAACATTCAGTACTTC. Its protein is CASSLSGGGMNIQYF.

The V call is TRBV23-1, the J call TRBJ2-7, with D possibly matching TRBD1 (5 bases). TRBV23-1 is an ORF for which the function is uncertain. Deletions cut 7 bases from V and 0 bases from J, with 16 bases between. This CDR3 is 15 amino acids long. The CDR3 spells CASIEWGTSSYEQYV. The CDR3 DNA reads as TGCGCCAGCATCGAGTGGGGCACGAGCTCCTACGAGCAGTACGTC.